This T cell receptor beta chain was recovered during a study of T cell repertoires in cytomegalovirus infection. Study-wide context: CMV infection together with matching HLA type was indicated by public TCR beta signatures. Study-wide findings and caveats: In two of eight donors, the top clonotype was HLA-C-restricted CMV-specific.

This clonotype occurred many times. The antigen is not known. The junction departs from the called germline gene at one end, perhaps through a read error. In TCRdb, the reads were re-called with MiXCR into one record per CDR3 protein. The table lists 680,000 or so distinct CDR3 sequences, 33% of them singletons. The TCR comes from a human donor in good health (CMV status not recorded). Some clones in this sample may be carry-over from other donors' samples. Sample: cultured PBMCs, taken from culture after CMV antigen stimulation.

As DNA, the CDR3 is TGTGCCAGCAGCTTAGCGCGGGATCAGCCCCAGCATTTT. This encodes CASSLARDQPQHF. This chain links TRBV12-3 or TRBV12-4 with TRBJ1-5, with no clear D. This CDR3 is built from 13 residues.